This entry describes one TCR beta chain. Its antigen is not identified. This sample stems from a study of radiotherapy plus CTLA-4 blockade in lung cancer. Broader study findings: Expansion of tumor-derived TCR clones was observed in blood after radiotherapy plus ipilimumab.

The V and J ends lost 5 bases and 2 bases respectively, with 12 bases between them. Germline V gene data show CDR1 as MNHNS and CDR2 as SASEGT. The CDR3 is made up of 14 amino acids. The repertoire was sequenced with immunoSEQ multiplex PCR; TCRdb's copy has only in-frame clones and lacks some. The profile shows tens of thousands of clones, approximately 83% of them singletons. The TCR sequence derives from a human donor with non-small cell lung cancer who had a partial response to radiotherapy plus ipilimumab. This rearrangement joins TRBV6-1 to TRBJ2-5; TRBD1 is a possible D gene (6 bases). Sample: peripheral blood, taken from a patient treated with radiotherapy plus ipilimumab. The CDR3: CASSRTVSQETQYF. CDR3 bases: TGTGCCAGCAGTAGGACAGTCTCGCAAGAGACCCAGTACTTC.